Reported below is one T cell receptor (beta chain). This sample is part of a study of Ad26.COV2.S vaccination and SARS-CoV-2 variants. V was trimmed by 4 bases and J by 8 bases, leaving 12 bases between them. CDR1 is MGHRA and CDR2 is YSYEKL in the germline V gene. The CDR3 contains 13 residues. Data came from immunoSEQ multiplex PCR; TCRdb stores just in-frame clones and leaves some out. The sample lists around 170,000 clones, approximately 90% occurring once. The V gene is TRBV4-1, the J gene TRBJ2-1, with D tentatively TRBD2 (7 bases). The sample was peripheral blood, taken after recovery from COVID-19. The clonotype comes from a human donor who had recovered from COVID-19. The CDR3 nucleotides are TGCGCCAGCAGCCTCTGGGGGGGGCATGAGCAGTTCTTC. Its protein is CASSLWGGHEQFF.